This T cell receptor (beta chain) was captured in a study of cytotoxic CD8 clonotypes in ibrutinib-treated CLL. The V end lost 7 bases, the J end lost 1 base, and 10 bases lay between the germline ends. The CDR3 consists of 13 residues. Germline V gene sequence: CDR1 SEHNR, CDR2 FQNEAQ (reference sequence). Repertoires were generated with immunoSEQ multiplex PCR, while TCRdb's copy carries only in-frame clones and drops some. This table holds about 25,000 clones, around 69% found once. This TCR was sampled from a human donor with chronic lymphocytic leukemia. This chain uses TRBV7-9 with TRBJ1-1; the D is unclear. This specimen was PBMCs, taken at disease progression, from a patient treated with ibrutinib. The CDR3: CASIGEKNTEAFF. The CDR3 DNA reads TGTGCCAGCATCGGGGAGAAGAACACTGAAGCTTTCTTT.